The present TCR beta chain was sequenced within a study of blood T cell repertoires in COVID-19. For the study at large: Samples representing acute and convalescent COVID-19 were sourced from the United States, Italy and Spain. T cells, B-cell-depleted T cells, or PBMCs provided the cDNA or gDNA that served as material.

Germline CDR1 is SSHAT and CDR2 is FNYEAQ (reference sequence). The CDR3 loop spans 14 amino acids. V was pared by 5 bases and J by 8 bases, with 6 bases of the junction left unmatched. Seattle researchers signed up patients amid active infection and tracked them longitudinally. In the study's own analysis: Nucleated cell number was recorded as an estimate derived from reference gene primer amplification. Sequencing used immunoSEQ multiplex PCR; TCRdb keeps in-frame clones, though not all of them. V, J and clone size reflect that table, while D and trimming were determined from the DNA. The sample contains more than 95,000 clones, around 81% of which appear only once.

This clonotype originated in a man aged 25 to 45 with COVID-19, enrolled during active disease. The J gene is TRBJ2-1, the V gene TRBV7-7, with TRBD1 identical over 10 bases. The sequencing input was peripheral blood. The chain's CDR3 is CASSPRQGADEQFF. CDR3 DNA: TGTGCCAGCAGCCCCCGACAGGGGGCAGATGAGCAGTTCTTC.